This T cell receptor beta chain came from a study of cytomegalovirus exposure and HLA in healthy donors. Study at large: Around 200 million T cells yielded approximately 100 million unique TCR beta sequences, as an earlier analysis found.

For this clone: One end of the junction varies from germline; a read error may be responsible.

PCR involved 60 Vbeta and 13 Jbeta primers. Data came from immunoSEQ multiplex PCR; TCRdb stores just in-frame clones and leaves some out. The table has 150,000 to 200,000 clones, roughly 85% seen once; the top ten hold about 9.7%. This receptor was taken from a man younger than 35 in good health and CMV-seropositive. The specimen sequenced was PBMCs.

This chain's CDR3 is CASSSGTVDRHF. The DNA of the CDR3 is TGTGCCAGCAGCTCCGGGACAGTGGACAGGCACTTC. This rearrangement joins TRBV11-2 to TRBJ2-7; 7 nucleotides align to TRBD1. The CDR3 loop spans 12 amino acids. Per germline, CDR1 SGHAT and CDR2 FQNNGV. Full variable domain (missing parts from reference TRBV11-2 and TRBJ2-7): EAGVAQSPRYKIIEKRQSVAFWCNPISGHATLYWYQQILGQGPKLLIQFQNNGVVDDSQLPKDRFSAERLKGVDSTLKIQPAKLEDSAVYLCASSSGTVDRHFGPGTRLTVT.